A single sample gave rise to the 18 T cell receptor beta chains below, sequenced in a study of CD8 T cells in ankylosing spondylitis. Study-wide points: Made up of about eight highly homologous variants, a TCR beta motif appeared characteristic of ankylosing spondylitis blood.

TCRdb used MiXCR to reprocess the 5' RACE reads, holding one entry per CDR3 protein. The profile shows 700,000 or so distinct CDR3 sequences, 15% to 20% of them singletons. Their cognate antigens are unknown. Sample: blood, either unsorted or a sorted T cell fraction (not recorded which). The source is a male donor with ankylosing spondylitis.

This clonotype was detected a few times. V usage is TRBV6-1 and J usage is TRBJ1-2; TRBD1 agrees at 7 bases. V shed 5 bases, J shed 1 base, and the junction held 10 bases outside the gene matches. This CDR3 comprises 16 residues. Germline CDR1 and CDR2: MNHNS and SASEGT. CDR3 nucleotides: TGTGCCAGCAGTCCTCGGACAGGACTGATTAACTATGGCTACACCTTC. It codes for CASSPRTGLINYGYTF.

This chain joins TRBV6-5 and TRBJ2-7; possible D gene TRBD2, 5 bases. The germline gives CDR1 MNHEY, CDR2 SVGAGI. Trimming removed 0 bases from V and 9 bases from J, with 6 bases in between. The CDR3 covers 11 residues. This CDR3 reads CASSYSRVQYF. The CDR3 region has the DNA TGTGCCAGCAGTTACTCGAGGGTGCAGTACTTC.

This chain connects TRBV7-8 to TRBJ2-7; D not certain. CDR1 SGHVS and CDR2 FQNEAQ come from the germline V gene. V was shortened by 5 bases and J by 1 base, with 15 bases between the two germline ends. CDR3 length: 15 amino acids. In nucleotides, the CDR3 is TGTGCCAGCAGCCCCACCGGTGGGGTTTCCTACGAGCAGTACTTC. It translates to CASSPTGGVSYEQYF.

This clonotype came up many times. This chain joins TRBV7-2 and TRBJ2-3, with 7 bases matching TRBD1. The length of the CDR3 is 16 residues. The V gene's germline CDR1 is SGHTA and CDR2 FQGNSA. The trim removed 4 bases at V and 6 bases at J, leaving 13 bases unmatched. CDR3 region: CASSYHRGGRLDTQYF. The CDR3 region has the DNA TGTGCCAGCAGCTACCACAGGGGTGGTAGGTTGGATACGCAGTATTTT.

In its sample, this clonotype was seen a few times. The chain has TRBV29-1 and TRBJ1-5; D is unclear. The V gene lost 4 bases and the J gene lost 0 bases, with 10 bases spanning the gap. CDR3 length: 14 residues. Germline lookup yields CDR1 SQVTM and CDR2 ANQGSEA. In DNA, the CDR3 is TGCAGCGTTGGTGAGGGATTTAGCAATCAGCCCCAGCATTTT. It codes for CSVGEGFSNQPQHF.

The table lists this clonotype with a few counts. The rearrangement joins TRBV7-2 to TRBJ2-7; 10 bases match TRBD2. The CDR3 extends over 15 amino acids. Per the germline V gene, CDR1 is SGHTA and CDR2 is FQGNSA. V lost 5 bases to trimming and J lost 2 bases; unmatched junction nucleotides: 6. Here the CDR3 reads CASSTLAGATYEQYF. The CDR3 bases are TGTGCCAGCAGCACCCTAGCGGGGGCAACCTACGAGCAGTACTTC. Combining the CDR3 with reference TRBV7-2 and TRBJ2-7 gives the whole variable domain GAGVSQSPSNKVTEKGKDVELRCDPISGHTALYWYRQSLGQGLEFLIYFQGNSAPDKSGLPSDRFSAERTGGSVSTLTIQRTQQEDSAVYLCASSTLAGATYEQYFGPGTRLTVT.

In its sample, this clonotype was seen a few times. This chain uses TRBV10-3 with TRBJ1-2, with D maybe TRBD1 (5 bases). CDR1 ENHRY and CDR2 SYGVKD come from the germline V gene. This CDR3 has 11 amino acids. V lost 2 bases to trimming and J lost 9 bases, with 7 bases between them. The CDR3 DNA reads TGTGCCATCAGTGAGGAGGGACGCTACACCTTC. The encoded protein is CAISEEGRYTF.

This chain links TRBV12-3 or TRBV12-4 with TRBJ1-3; D gene unclear. Between the trimmed V and J ends, which lost 3 bases and 4 bases, there was a span of 7 bases. The CDR3 sequence is 13 residues long. The CDR3 sequence: CASSFGQGNTIYF. The CDR3 DNA reads as TGTGCCAGCAGTTTCGGGCAAGGAAACACCATATATTTT.

The CDR3 DNA follows: TGCAGCGTTGGGAGGGGAATGGACACTGAAGCTTTCTTT. Amino acid sequence: CSVGRGMDTEAFF. V and J are TRBV29-1 and TRBJ1-1; a weak D match, TRBD1 (5 bases). Deletions cut 4 bases from V and 3 bases from J, with 12 bases between. Germline V gene lookup returns CDR1 SQVTM and CDR2 ANQGSEA. The CDR3 spans 13 residues.

J is TRBJ2-1 and V is TRBV7-2; D gene unclear. The germline gives CDR1 SGHTA, CDR2 FQGNSA. Trimming stripped 1 base from V and 5 bases from J, with 6 bases between. The CDR3 covers 13 residues. CDR3 nucleotide sequence: TGTGCCAGCAGCTTAGGTATCGACAATGAGCAGTTCTTC. Protein: CASSLGIDNEQFF.

The J gene is TRBJ1-1, the V gene TRBV21-1; TRBD1 is the table's D call and was not checked against the DNA. TRBV21-1 has pseudogene status. The length of the CDR3 is 11 residues. CDR3 in amino acids: CARRGGTEAFF. CDR3 nucleotides: TGTGCCAGGCGGGGCGGCACTGAAGCTTTCTTT.

At least ten counts were recorded for this clonotype. The V and J genes are TRBV4-3 and TRBJ1-4; D uncertain. Germline V gene data show CDR1 as LGHNA and CDR2 as YSLEER. CDR3 length: 15 amino acids. V lost 0 bases to trimming and J lost 5 bases, with 10 bases between them. The CDR3 DNA is TGCGCCAGCAGCCAAGAGCGGAATCCCAATGAAAAACTGTTTTTT. Its translation: CASSQERNPNEKLFF.

The chain links TRBV6-1 to TRBJ2-1, with TRBD1 identical over 9 bases. V lost 5 bases to trimming and J lost 3 bases; unmatched junction nucleotides: 8. The CDR3 has 16 residues. CDR1 is MNHNS, CDR2 SASEGT, per germline. The CDR3 DNA sequence: TGTGCCAGCAGTCCAGCCGGGACAGGGTTCTACAATGAGCAGTTCTTC. Its protein product is CASSPAGTGFYNEQFF.

This clonotype was counted at least ten times. V gene TRBV7-9 combines with J gene TRBJ1-1; a possible D gene is TRBD1 (5 bases). This CDR3 comprises 14 residues. The germline V gene has CDR1 SEHNR and CDR2 FQNEAQ (reference sequence). The germline V and J ends were trimmed by 4 bases and 6 bases, with 15 bases remaining between them. The CDR3 loop is CASSSTGNGAEAFF. CDR3 bases: TGTGCCAGCAGCTCTACAGGAAACGGCGCTGAAGCTTTCTTT.

The table lists this clonotype with a few counts. This chain uses TRBV14 with TRBJ2-1; 12 bases align to TRBD2. This CDR3 is built from 15 residues. Germline lookup yields CDR1 SGHDN and CDR2 FVKESK. Trimming took 4 bases from V and 5 from J; bases not matched to a gene: 3. CDR3 protein: CASSPWTSGDNEQFF. DNA of the CDR3: TGTGCCAGCAGCCCATGGACTAGCGGGGACAATGAGCAGTTCTTC.

CDR3 region: CASSLYSLNTEAFF. DNA for the CDR3: TGCGCCAGCAGCTTGTACAGCCTGAACACTGAAGCTTTCTTT. This chain connects TRBV5-1 to TRBJ1-1; no reliable D call. The CDR3 is 14 amino acids. V shed 1 base and J shed 0 bases, with 7 bases lying between them. Looked up from germline, CDR1 is SGHRS and CDR2 is YFSETQ.

The chain has TRBV7-9 and TRBJ2-7; 7 positions match TRBD1. After removal of 7 bases from V and 2 bases from J, the junction contained 8 bases not matched to a gene. From germline, CDR1 is SEHNR and CDR2 FQNEAQ (reference sequence). The CDR3 covers 14 residues. The CDR3 here is CASIAQGSPYEQYF. The DNA for the CDR3 is TGTGCCAGCATCGCACAGGGGTCCCCCTACGAGCAGTACTTC.

This clonotype was observed at least ten times. The rearrangement uses TRBV12-3 or TRBV12-4 and TRBJ2-5; 7 bases line up with TRBD1. After removal of 7 bases from V and 2 bases from J, the junction contained 10 bases not matched to a gene. This CDR3 is built from 15 residues. This chain's CDR3 is CASTPQGTEQETQYF. In DNA form, the CDR3 reads TGTGCCAGCACCCCGCAAGGGACAGAGCAAGAGACCCAGTACTTC.